One and the same sample provided the 14 T cell receptor beta chains below, sequenced in a study of T cell repertoires in ileal Crohn's disease (dated by TCRdb to the late 2010s). Library prep was done by the immunoSEQ multiplex PCR assay. As stored in TCRdb, this immuneACCESS dataset retains in-frame rearrangements with V and J assigned. A fraction of the clones does not appear; measured against another copy, unresolved V genes explain less than half of the discrepancy, and the remainder lacks a known reason. The sample records 5,700 or so clones, about 81% of which are singletons. Of the sample, 14% is held by the ten largest clones. The sample was ileal tissue. These receptor sequences come from an adult with Crohn's disease.

This clone qualifies as medium-sized. Other DNA sequences of this sample code for an identical CDR3. The chain links TRBV14 to TRBJ2-7, with 9 nucleotides matching TRBD1. V was pared by 2 bases and J by 0 bases, with 8 bases of the junction left unmatched. This CDR3 contains 17 residues. Germline CDR1 reads SGHDN; CDR2 reads FVKESK. The CDR3 sequence: CASSQIGQGRSSYEQYF. DNA for the CDR3: TGTGCCAGCAGCCAAATAGGACAGGGGCGATCCTCCTACGAGCAGTACTTC.

CDR3 DNA: TGTGCCAGCAGTTTGGCCACAGGATGGAGCTCCTACGAGCAGTACTTC. Residues: CASSLATGWSSYEQYF. The rearrangement links TRBV28 to TRBJ2-7; D perhaps matches TRBD1 (5 bases). Trimming cost V 3 bases and J 0 bases, with 15 bases left between them. CDR1 is MDHEN, CDR2 SYDVKM, per germline. The length of the CDR3 is 16 residues.

The sample holds a few counts of this clone. This chain links TRBV18 with TRBJ2-7, with D tentatively TRBD2 (5 bases). Germline V gives CDR1 KGHSH, CDR2 LQKENI. This CDR3 region has 15 residues. V gave up 0 bases and J gave up 3 bases, with 12 bases separating them. The CDR3 nucleotides are TGTGCCAGCTCACCACCCTCGGGTCGGGGCTACGAGCAGTACTTC. It translates to CASSPPSGRGYEQYF.

This chain connects TRBV6-4 to TRBJ2-2, with 10 bases fitting TRBD2. The CDR3 runs 16 residues. V gave up 2 bases and J gave up 6 bases; unmatched junction bases: 6. Germline V gene lookup returns CDR1 MRHNA and CDR2 SNTAGT. CDR3 protein: CASSDTPSGGAGELFF. The CDR3 DNA reads TGTGCCAGCAGTGACACCCCTAGCGGGGGAGCCGGGGAGCTGTTTTTT.

This clone has a handful of counts. The chain links TRBV5-1 to TRBJ1-5; D perhaps matches TRBD1 (5 bases). Looked up from germline, CDR1 is SGHRS and CDR2 is YFSETQ. This CDR3 spans 15 amino acids. Trimming cost V 0 bases and J 4 bases, with 11 bases left between them. The CDR3 DNA sequence: TGCGCCAGCAGCTTGGGAGGAGGGGAAAATCAGCCCCAGCATTTT. It is translated as CASSLGGGENQPQHF.

The chain joins TRBV5-1 to TRBJ1-2; TRBD1 agrees at 9 bases. The CDR3 consists of 13 residues. V lost 5 bases to trimming and J lost 5 bases; unmatched junction nucleotides: 4. Per germline, CDR1 SGHRS and CDR2 YFSETQ. The CDR3 is CASSWDREYGYTF. For the CDR3, the DNA is TGCGCCAGCAGTTGGGACAGGGAGTATGGCTACACCTTC. Based on the CDR3 plus reference TRBV5-1 and TRBJ1-2, the full variable domain is KAGVTQTPRYLIKTRGQQVTLSCSPISGHRSVSWYQQTPGQGLQFLFEYFSETQRNKGNFPGRFSGRQFSNSRSEMNVSTLELGDSALYLCASSWDREYGYTFGSGTRLTVV.

This clone was observed a handful of times. The chain carries TRBV4-3 and TRBJ2-1, with 7 bases matching TRBD2. The CDR3 contains 16 residues. The germline V gene encodes CDR1 LGHNA and CDR2 YSLEER. The J segment lost 4 bases and the V segment lost 4 bases, leaving 10 bases of the junction unmatched. As DNA, the CDR3 is TGCGCCAGCAGCCCTCGCGGGAGAGAGATGTACAATGAGCAGTTCTTC. It encodes CASSPRGREMYNEQFF.

The rearrangement joins TRBV4-2 to TRBJ1-1; D is unresolved. CDR1 is LGHNA, CDR2 YNFKEQ, per germline. The CDR3 spans 13 residues. Trimming removed 6 bases at V and 11 bases at J, with 19 bases between. Here the CDR3 reads CASRDKKVSGAFF. The CDR3 DNA reads TGTGCCAGCAGAGATAAGAAGGTTTCTGGGGCTTTCTTT.

The V gene is TRBV7-9, the J gene TRBJ2-7; the match to TRBD2 covers 9 bases. The CDR3 covers 15 residues. Germline V CDR1 and CDR2: SEHNR, FQNEAQ (reference sequence). Trimming cost V 8 bases and J 4 bases; bases outside gene matches: 12. The CDR3 DNA reads TGTGCCAGCGCTCATTCGCTAGCGGGGACTTACGAGCAGTACTTC. Protein sequence: CASAHSLAGTYEQYF.

The chain links TRBV10-2 to TRBJ2-7; D could derive from TRBD1 or TRBD2 (6 bases each). The V and J ends lost 4 bases and 2 bases respectively, with 9 bases between them. Per the germline V gene, CDR1 is WSHSY and CDR2 is SAAADI. The CDR3 is 13 amino acids. The CDR3 loop reads CASSVGGPYEQYF. The CDR3 DNA is TGCGCCAGCAGTGTTGGGGGGCCCTACGAGCAGTACTTC.

The rearrangement links TRBV2 to TRBJ1-1, with 10 bases fitting TRBD1. The length of the CDR3 is 15 residues. CDR1 is SNHLY, CDR2 FYNNEI, per germline. Trimming took 7 bases from V and 5 from J; bases not matched to a gene: 10. In nucleotides, the CDR3 is TGTGCCAGCACTGGGACAGGGGCGATTAAGACTGAAGCTTTCTTT. It yields the protein CASTGTGAIKTEAFF. The full variable domain, in which reference TRBV2 and TRBJ1-1 provide the parts outside the CDR3, is EPEVTQTPSHQVTQMGQEVILRCVPISNHLYFYWYRQILGQKVEFLVSFYNNEISEKSEIFDDQFSVERPDGSNFTLKIRSTKLEDSAMYFCASTGTGAIKTEAFFGQGTRLTVV.

The chain is built from TRBV7-2 and TRBJ1-4; 8 nucleotides agree with TRBD1. CDR1 and CDR2 from the germline V gene are SGHTA and FQGNSA. The CDR3 runs to 15 residues. V was clipped by 5 bases and J by 3 bases; unmatched bases: 5. The DNA for the CDR3 is TGTGCCAGCAGCGCCCAGGGGGCCTCTAATGAAAAACTGTTTTTT. Translating it yields CASSAQGASNEKLFF.

The rearrangement uses TRBV28 and TRBJ1-2, with D unresolved. CDR1 is MDHEN, CDR2 SYDVKM, per germline. The V end lost 4 bases, the J end lost 0 bases, and 15 bases lay between the germline ends. The CDR3 spans 16 residues. The CDR3 DNA follows: TGTGCCAGCAGTTCCTCGGAAGGGCCAGCTAACTATGGCTACACCTTC. Translating it yields CASSSSEGPANYGYTF.

V usage is TRBV2 and J usage is TRBJ2-7; 8 nucleotides match TRBD1. After removal of 6 bases from V and 2 bases from J, the junction contained 3 bases not matched to a gene. This CDR3 spans 13 amino acids. The germline gives CDR1 SNHLY, CDR2 FYNNEI. The CDR3 sequence: CASRAQGAYEQYF. In nucleotides, the CDR3 is TGTGCCAGCAGGGCACAGGGGGCCTACGAGCAGTACTTC.